This TCR beta chain was recorded in a study of blood T cell repertoires in COVID-19 (dated by TCRdb to 2020 to 2022). The study in broad terms: Recovered participants in ImmuneRACE Cohort 3 were defined by two consecutive negative NP/OP PCR tests, clearance by a healthcare professional, or resolution of symptoms. The collaborator samples originated in the United States, Italy and Spain and spanned the acute and convalescent phases of COVID-19. The prospective study material was composed of cDNA or gDNA derived from T cells, B-cell-depleted T cells, or PBMCs. Deeply sampled blood TCRbeta repertoires from subjects exposed to, actively infected with, or recovered from COVID-19 were included in the dataset. The repertoires were released in a freely available public database meant as a resource for research on the immune response to SARS-CoV-2. Samples came from the ongoing ImmuneRACE study (first 160 participants) plus 1,254 subjects from 6 global collaborators. A de-identified subject ID, COVID-19 status, age in years and sex were almost always included in the sample metadata. HLA class I and class II types, where available, came from metadata supplied by the sample provider rather than from assay-based typing. What the study reported, not specific to this receptor: How much clinical and demographic metadata was included differed by source and by participant, and the metadata was provided uncurated.

The CDR3 runs 16 amino acids, cysteine and phenylalanine included. Solely the CDR3 DNA is kept, with 48 bases framed from the first base. V loses 1 base at its end and J loses 8 bases; junction bases beyond the gene matches: 8. CDR1 and CDR2 (KGHSH, LQKENI) derive from the germline V gene. Concerning this clone itself: There is no known antigen for this receptor. No per-base quality is available; no much larger clone lies one base away.

The immunoSEQ Assay, a bias-controlled multiplex PCR, was used to amplify TCRbeta CDR3 regions from genomic DNA. Under the source paper's analysis protocol: Nucleated cell counts per sample were estimated from amplification of reference gene primers within the assay. To quantify the absolute abundance of each unique TCRbeta CDR3 rearrangement, sequence reads were collapsed and filtered. For each sample, productive Simpson clonality was calculated as the square root of Simpson's diversity index over productive rearrangements. TCRdb retrieved this table from immuneACCESS and kept in-frame rearrangements only. Not all clones are present; in checked studies, unresolved V genes account for under half, and no reason is known for the remainder. V and J calls and clone size are given by that table; D and trimming were obtained from the DNA. In all, the sample holds under 150,000 clones, and approximately 87% of those were seen once. 3.9% of the sample comes from the top ten.

Enrolling through a virtual design, the prospective study's participants ranged in age from roughly 18 to 89 years and lived across approximately 25 United States geographic areas. To assign participants to cohorts, the prospective study relied on clinical history that participants themselves reported in a screening survey and a study questionnaire. Each participant in the prospective study had whole blood, serum and a nasopharyngeal or oropharyngeal swab collected by mobile phlebotomists. Over a roughly 2-month period, participants in the prospective study had the option of providing additional blood draws and questionnaires. Before DNA extraction, prospective study blood samples were shipped either frozen or at room temperature.

Sequencing was done on a sample of PBMCs or T cells enriched from blood (not recorded which). The rearrangement combines TRBV18 with TRBJ2-4; 10 central bases correspond to TRBD2. This TCR was sampled from a man aged 45-65 years in a cohort exposed to, infected with or recovered from COVID-19 (not recorded which). The CDR3 has the sequence CASSPRIAGGKDIQYF. The base sequence is TGTGCCAGCTCACCACGAATAGCGGGAGGAAAGGACATTCAGTACTTC.